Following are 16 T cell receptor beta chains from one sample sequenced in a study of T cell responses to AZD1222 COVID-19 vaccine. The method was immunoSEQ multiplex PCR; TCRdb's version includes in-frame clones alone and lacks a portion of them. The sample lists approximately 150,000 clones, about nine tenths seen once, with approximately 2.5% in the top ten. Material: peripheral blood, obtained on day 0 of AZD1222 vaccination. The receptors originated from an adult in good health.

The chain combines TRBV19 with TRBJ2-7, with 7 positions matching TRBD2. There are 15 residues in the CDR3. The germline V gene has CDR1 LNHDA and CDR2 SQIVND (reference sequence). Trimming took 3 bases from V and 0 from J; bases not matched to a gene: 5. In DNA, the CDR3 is TGTGCCAGTAGTATTGGGACGGGGGGCTCCTACGAGCAGTACTTC. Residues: CASSIGTGGSYEQYF.

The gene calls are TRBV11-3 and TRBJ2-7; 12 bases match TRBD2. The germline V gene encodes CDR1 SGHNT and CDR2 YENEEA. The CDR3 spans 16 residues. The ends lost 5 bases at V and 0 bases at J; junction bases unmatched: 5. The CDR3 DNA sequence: TGTGCCAGCAGCGCGTTGACTAGCGGGAGCTCCTACGAGCAGTACTTC. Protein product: CASSALTSGSSYEQYF.

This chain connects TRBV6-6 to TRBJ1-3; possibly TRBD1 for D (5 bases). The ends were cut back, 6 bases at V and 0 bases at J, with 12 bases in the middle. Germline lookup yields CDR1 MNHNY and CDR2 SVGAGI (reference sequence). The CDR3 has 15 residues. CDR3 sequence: CASSHRSDSGNTIYF. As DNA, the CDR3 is TGTGCCAGCAGCCACAGGTCCGACTCTGGAAACACCATATATTTT.

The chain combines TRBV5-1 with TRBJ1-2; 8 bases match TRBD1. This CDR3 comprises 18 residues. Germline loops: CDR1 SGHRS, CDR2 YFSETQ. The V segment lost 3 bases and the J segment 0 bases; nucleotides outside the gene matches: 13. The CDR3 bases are TGCGCCAGCAGCTCCCCGTTCGGCCGGGACAGGTCTAACTATGGCTACACCTTC. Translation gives CASSSPFGRDRSNYGYTF.

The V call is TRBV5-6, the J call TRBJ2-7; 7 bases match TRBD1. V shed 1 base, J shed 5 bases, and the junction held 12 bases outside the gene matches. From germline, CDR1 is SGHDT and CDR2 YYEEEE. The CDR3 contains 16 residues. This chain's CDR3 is CASSLNTGEIVHEQYF. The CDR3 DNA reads TGTGCCAGCAGCTTGAACACAGGGGAAATTGTCCACGAGCAGTACTTC.

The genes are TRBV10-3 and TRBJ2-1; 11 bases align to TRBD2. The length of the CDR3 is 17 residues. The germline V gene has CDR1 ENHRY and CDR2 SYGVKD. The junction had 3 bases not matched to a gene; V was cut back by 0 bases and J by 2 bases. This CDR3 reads CAISESGGLAAYNEQFF. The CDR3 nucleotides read TGTGCCATCAGTGAGTCTGGGGGACTAGCGGCCTACAATGAGCAGTTCTTC.

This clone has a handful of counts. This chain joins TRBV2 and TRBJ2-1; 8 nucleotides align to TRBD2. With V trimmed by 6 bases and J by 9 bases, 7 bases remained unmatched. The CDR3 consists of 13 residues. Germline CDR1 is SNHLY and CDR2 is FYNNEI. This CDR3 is CASREIAGIEQFF. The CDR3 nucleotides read TGTGCCAGCAGAGAGATAGCGGGAATTGAGCAGTTCTTC.

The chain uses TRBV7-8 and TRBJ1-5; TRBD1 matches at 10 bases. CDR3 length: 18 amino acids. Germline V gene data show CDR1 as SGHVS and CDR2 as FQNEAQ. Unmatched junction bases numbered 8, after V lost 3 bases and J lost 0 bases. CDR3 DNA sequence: TGTGCCAGCAGCTTCCGGGACAGGGGCAAAAATAGCAATCAGCCCCAGCATTTT. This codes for CASSFRDRGKNSNQPQHF.

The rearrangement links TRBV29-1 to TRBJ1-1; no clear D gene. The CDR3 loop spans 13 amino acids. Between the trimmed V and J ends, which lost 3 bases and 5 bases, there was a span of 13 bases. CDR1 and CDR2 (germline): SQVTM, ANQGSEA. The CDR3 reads CSVEVQLGTEAFF. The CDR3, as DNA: TGCAGCGTTGAGGTCCAGCTAGGGACTGAAGCTTTCTTT. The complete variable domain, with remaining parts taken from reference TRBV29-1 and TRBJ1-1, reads SAVISQKPSRDICQRGTSLTIQCQVDSQVTMMFWYRQQPGQSLTLIATANQGSEATYESGFVIDKFPISRPNLTFSTLTVSNMSPEDSSIYLCSVEVQLGTEAFFGQGTRLTVV.

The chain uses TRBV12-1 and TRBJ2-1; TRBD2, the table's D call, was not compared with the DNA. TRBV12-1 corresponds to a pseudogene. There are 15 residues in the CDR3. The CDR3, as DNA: TGTGCCAGCAGCGTTCTAGCGGGAGGGGGCAATGAGCAGTTCTTC. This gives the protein CASSVLAGGGNEQFF.

The CDR3 reads CASSPGGQTADTQYF. CDR3 bases: TGTGCCAGCTCCCCCGGCGGCCAAACGGCAGATACGCAGTATTTT. The rearrangement links TRBV18 to TRBJ2-3; D is ambiguous. Trimming took 6 bases from V and 4 from J, leaving 17 bases between them. This CDR3 is 15 amino acids long. CDR1 is KGHSH and CDR2 is LQKENI in the germline V gene.

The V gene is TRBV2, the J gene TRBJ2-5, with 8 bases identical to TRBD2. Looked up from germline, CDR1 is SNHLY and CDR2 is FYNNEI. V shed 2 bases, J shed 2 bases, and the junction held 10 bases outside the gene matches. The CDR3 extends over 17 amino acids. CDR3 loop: CASSERRSGSQQETQYF. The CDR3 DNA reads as TGTGCCAGCAGTGAAAGGAGGAGCGGGAGCCAACAAGAGACCCAGTACTTC.

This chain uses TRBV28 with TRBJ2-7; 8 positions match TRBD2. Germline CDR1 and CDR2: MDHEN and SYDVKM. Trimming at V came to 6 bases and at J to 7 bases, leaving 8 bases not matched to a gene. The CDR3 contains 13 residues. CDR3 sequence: CASRKREKGEQYF. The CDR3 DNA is TGTGCCAGCAGAAAGCGGGAGAAGGGGGAGCAGTACTTC. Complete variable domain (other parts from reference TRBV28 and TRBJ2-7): DVKVTQSSRYLVKRTGEKVFLECVQDMDHENMFWYRQDPGLGLRLIYFSYDVKMKEKGDIPEGYSVSREKKERFSLILESASTNQTSMYLCASRKREKGEQYFGPGTRLTVT.

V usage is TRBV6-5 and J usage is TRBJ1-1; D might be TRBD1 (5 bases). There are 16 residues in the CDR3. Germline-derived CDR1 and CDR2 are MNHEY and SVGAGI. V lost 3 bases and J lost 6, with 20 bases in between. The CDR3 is CASSYSFGTGASEAFF. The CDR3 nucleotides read TGTGCCAGCAGTTATAGCTTTGGGACTGGAGCCTCTGAAGCTTTCTTT.

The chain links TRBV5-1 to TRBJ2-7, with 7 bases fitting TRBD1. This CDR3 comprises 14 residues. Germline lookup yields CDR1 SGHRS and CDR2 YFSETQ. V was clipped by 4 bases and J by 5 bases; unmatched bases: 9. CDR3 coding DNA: TGCGCCAGCAGCACCCGACAGGGTAAAGACGAGCAGTACTTC. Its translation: CASSTRQGKDEQYF.

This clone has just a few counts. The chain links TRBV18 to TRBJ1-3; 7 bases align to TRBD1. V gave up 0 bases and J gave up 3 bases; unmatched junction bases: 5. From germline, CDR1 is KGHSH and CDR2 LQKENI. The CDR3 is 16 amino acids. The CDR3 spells CASSPPGDSYGNTIYF. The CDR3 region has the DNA TGTGCCAGCTCACCACCGGGGGACAGTTATGGAAACACCATATATTTT.